Listed below are T cell receptor beta chains from one sample, sequenced in a study of T-cell reconstitution after alpha-beta-depleted transplantation in children. TCRdb independently ran MiXCR on the PCR reads; one entry per CDR3 protein. Of roughly 50,000 distinct CDR3 sequences listed, approximately 46% are singletons. This specimen consisted of PBMCs, mostly from graft donor cells, obtained 360 days after TCRalphabeta/CD19-depleted stem cell transplant. The receptors derive from a male patient under 18 who had a stem cell transplant for acute lymphoblastic leukemia, so the T cells may come from the graft donor. CDR3s include the opening cysteine and the closing phenylalanine or tryptophan. Each record gives: clone size, D gene, J gene, V gene, CDR3 DNA, CDR3 protein. D genes are given only for firm matches. Size is omitted from some rows. Given values are once, few, many or a class for expanded clones.

>few|-|TRBJ1-5|TRBV20-1
TGCAGTGCTAGAAAGGACAGCTCCAATCAGCCCCAGCATTTT
CSARKDSSNQPQHF
>-|TRBD1|TRBJ1-2|TRBV29-1
TGCAGCGTTGTTACAGGGGGCTATGGCTACACCTTC
CSVVTGGYGYTF
>many|-|TRBJ2-7|TRBV12-3/TRBV12-4
TGTGCCAGCAGTTTTATGCACGCAGTCTCCTACGAGCAGTACTTC
CASSFMHAVSYEQYF
>-|TRBD2|TRBJ2-1|TRBV28
TGTGCCAGCAGTTTCGGACTAGCGGGGTACAATGAGCAGTTCTTC
CASSFGLAGYNEQFF
>-|TRBD2|TRBJ2-7|TRBV9
TGTGCCAGCAGCGGGGGGCCCCGACTAGCGCCTTTGTACGAGCAGTACTTC
CASSGGPRLAPLYEQYF
>-|-|TRBJ2-3|TRBV12-3/TRBV12-4
TGTGCCAGCACCCCTAGGGCGGACGGAATCACAGATACGCAGTATTTT
CASTPRADGITDTQYF
>few|TRBD2|TRBJ2-7|TRBV27
TGTGCCAGCCGTCGGACTAGCAACTACGAGCAGTACTTC
CASRRTSNYEQYF
>once|-|TRBJ2-3|TRBV21-1
TGTGCCAGCAGCAAAGATTTCACAGATACGCAGTATTTT
CASSKDFTDTQYF
>-|-|TRBJ2-4|TRBV27
TGTGCCAGCAGTTCGCCTAGAGACATTCAGTACTTC
CASSSPRDIQYF
>-|-|TRBJ1-2|TRBV20-1
TGCAGTGCTAGAGATGGGGGTAACGGCTACACCTTC
CSARDGGNGYTF
>-|TRBD1|TRBJ2-1|TRBV13
TGTGCCAGCAGCGAGACAGGGTGGAATGAGCAGTTCTTC
CASSETGWNEQFF
>few|-|TRBJ2-5|TRBV7-2
TGTGCCAGCAGCTTAAGGCCGGGGCAGCAAGAGACCCAGTACTTC
CASSLRPGQQETQYF
>few|-|TRBJ2-1|TRBV10-3
TGTGCCATCAGGATCCTAGCGTCCAATGAGCAGTTCTTC
CAIRILASNEQFF
>-|-|TRBJ2-3|TRBV29-1
TGCAGCGTCTTGAATAGTAGCTCCACAGATACGCAGTATTTT
CSVLNSSSTDTQYF
>-|-|TRBJ2-1|TRBV29-1
TGCAGCGCAACTAGGGCCAATGAGCAGTTCTTC
CSATRANEQFF
>-|-|TRBJ2-1|TRBV27
TGTGCCACTAGTCTGGGTGGCTCCTACAATGAGCAGTTCTTC
CATSLGGSYNEQFF
>-|-|TRBJ2-3|TRBV7-8
TGTGCCAGCAGCTTTCAGACAACTAGCACAGATACGCAGTATTTT
CASSFQTTSTDTQYF
>-|-|TRBJ2-4|TRBV10-3
TGTGCCATCAGCCCAGGGGAAGAAAACAATCAGTACTTC
CAISPGEENNQYF
>few|-|TRBJ1-1|TRBV20-1
TGCAGTGCTAGAGATATAGGAGCCACTGAAGCTTTCTTT
CSARDIGATEAFF
>-|-|TRBJ1-5|TRBV27
TGTGCCAGCAGGCGGAGGGGCAGGAGTGAATATAGCAATCAGCCCCAGCATTTT
CASRRRGRSEYSNQPQHF
>-|-|TRBJ1-2|TRBV12-3/TRBV12-4
TGTGCCAGCAGTTTAGCGGAGGGGCCATCCTATGGCTACACCTTC
CASSLAEGPSYGYTF
>few|-|TRBJ1-3|TRBV29-1
TGCAGCGTCGACCCGACAGTAACTGGAAACACCATATATTTT
CSVDPTVTGNTIYF
>few|-|TRBJ2-1|TRBV7-2
TGTGCCAGCAGCTTGGGCTCGCGGGGCTCCTACAATGAGCAGTTCTTC
CASSLGSRGSYNEQFF
>-|TRBD1|TRBJ2-3|TRBV7-3
TGTGCCAGCAGCCCTTCGACAGGGAAAGCAGATACGCAGTATTTT
CASSPSTGKADTQYF